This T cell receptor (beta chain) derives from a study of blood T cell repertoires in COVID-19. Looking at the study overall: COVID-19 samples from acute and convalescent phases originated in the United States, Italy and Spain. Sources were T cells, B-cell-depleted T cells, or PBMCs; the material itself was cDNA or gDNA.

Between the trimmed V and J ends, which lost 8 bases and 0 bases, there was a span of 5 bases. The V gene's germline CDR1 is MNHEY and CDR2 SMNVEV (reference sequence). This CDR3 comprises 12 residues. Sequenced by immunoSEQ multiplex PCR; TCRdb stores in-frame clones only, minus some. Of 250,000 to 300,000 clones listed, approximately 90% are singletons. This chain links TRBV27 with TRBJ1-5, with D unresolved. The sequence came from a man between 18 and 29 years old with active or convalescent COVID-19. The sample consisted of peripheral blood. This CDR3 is CASGDSNQPQHF. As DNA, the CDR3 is TGTGCCAGCGGAGATAGCAATCAGCCCCAGCATTTT.